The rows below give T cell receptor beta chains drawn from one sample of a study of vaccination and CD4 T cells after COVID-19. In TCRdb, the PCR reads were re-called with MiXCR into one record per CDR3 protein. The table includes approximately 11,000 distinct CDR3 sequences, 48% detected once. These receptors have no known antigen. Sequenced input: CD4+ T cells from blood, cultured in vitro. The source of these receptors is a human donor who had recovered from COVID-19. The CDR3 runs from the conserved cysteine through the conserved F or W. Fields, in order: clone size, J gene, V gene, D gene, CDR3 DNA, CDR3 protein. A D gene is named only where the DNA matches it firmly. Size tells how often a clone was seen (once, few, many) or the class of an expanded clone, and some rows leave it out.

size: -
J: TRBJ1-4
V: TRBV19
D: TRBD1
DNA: TGTGCCAGTAGGCCCTGGAGACAGGGGAATGAAAAACTGTTTTTT
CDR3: CASRPWRQGNEKLFF

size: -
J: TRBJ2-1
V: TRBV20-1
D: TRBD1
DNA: TGCAGTGCTACCGGGACAGGGTCCTACAATGAGCAGTTCTTC
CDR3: CSATGTGSYNEQFF

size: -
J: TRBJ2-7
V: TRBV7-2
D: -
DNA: TGTGCCAGCAGCTTACAGGGACACGACTTTTACGAGCAGTACTTC
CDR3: CASSLQGHDFYEQYF

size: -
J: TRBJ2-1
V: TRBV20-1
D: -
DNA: TGCAGTGCTAGAGAGCGGACTACCAATGAGCAGTTCTTC
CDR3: CSARERTTNEQFF

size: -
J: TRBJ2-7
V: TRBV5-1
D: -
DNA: TGCGCCAGCAGCTTGGCGGACGAGCAGTACTTC
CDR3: CASSLADEQYF

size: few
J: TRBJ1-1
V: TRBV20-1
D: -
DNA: TGCAGTGCCCCGGTCGGGGGTAACACTGAAGCTTTCTTT
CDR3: CSAPVGGNTEAFF

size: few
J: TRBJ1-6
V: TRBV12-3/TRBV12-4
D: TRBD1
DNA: TGTGCCAGCAGAATCTCCGGGACAGGGATGAATTCACCCCTCCACTTT
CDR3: CASRISGTGMNSPLHF

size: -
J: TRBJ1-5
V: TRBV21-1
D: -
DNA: TGTGCCAGCAGCAAAGAGGGACAGGGACATCAGCCCCAGCATTTT
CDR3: CASSKEGQGHQPQHF

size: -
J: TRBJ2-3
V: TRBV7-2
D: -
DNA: TGTGCCAGCAGCTTAAAACTGAGGATGGATACAGATACGCAGTATTTT
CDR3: CASSLKLRMDTDTQYF

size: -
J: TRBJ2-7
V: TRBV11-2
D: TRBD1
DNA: TGTGCCAGCAGCTCGACAGGGAAGACCTACGAGCAGTACTTC
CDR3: CASSSTGKTYEQYF

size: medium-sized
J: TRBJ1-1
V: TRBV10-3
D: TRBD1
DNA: TGTGCCATTTCCGGGACAGGGTACACTGAAGCTTTCTTT
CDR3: CAISGTGYTEAFF

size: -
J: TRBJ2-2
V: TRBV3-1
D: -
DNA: TGTGCCAGCAGCCCCCGACTATCGGGGTCCACCGGGGAGCTGTTTTTT
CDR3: CASSPRLSGSTGELFF

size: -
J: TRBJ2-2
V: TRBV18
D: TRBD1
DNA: TGTGCCAGCTCACCACGGACAGGGAAAGTGGCCGGGGAGCTGTTTTTT
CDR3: CASSPRTGKVAGELFF

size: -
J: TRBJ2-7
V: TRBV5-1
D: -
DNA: TGCGCCAGCAGCTTGGACGGTACTACTTTCTACGAGCAGTACTTC
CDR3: CASSLDGTTFYEQYF

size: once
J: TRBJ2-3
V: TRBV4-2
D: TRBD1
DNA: TGTGCCAGCAGCCTTACCGTCGGGACAGTCACAGATACGCAGTATTTT
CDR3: CASSLTVGTVTDTQYF

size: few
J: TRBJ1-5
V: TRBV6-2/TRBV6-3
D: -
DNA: TGTGCCAGCAGTTGGACCTCTTTACTTCAGCCCCAGCATTTT
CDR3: CASSWTSLLQPQHF

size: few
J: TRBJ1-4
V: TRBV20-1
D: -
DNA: TGCAGTGCTAGAGTTGGGGGGGGCGCGGGTGAAAAACTGTTTTTT
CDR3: CSARVGGGAGEKLFF

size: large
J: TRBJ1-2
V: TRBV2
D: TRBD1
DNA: TGTGCCAGCAGCATCACAGGGGCGGGCTATGGCTACACCTTC
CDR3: CASSITGAGYGYTF

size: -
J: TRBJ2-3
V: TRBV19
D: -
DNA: TGTGCCAGTAGTATAGATCTCGGGGACTCTAGCAGGCAGTATTTT
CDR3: CASSIDLGDSSRQYF

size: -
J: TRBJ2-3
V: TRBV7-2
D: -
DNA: TGTGCCAGCAGCCCAGGCTTCGCTACGCAGTATTTT
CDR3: CASSPGFATQYF

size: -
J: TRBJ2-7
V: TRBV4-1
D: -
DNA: TGCGCCAGCAGCTTCCGGGGAGGTGGGTACGAGCAGTACTTC
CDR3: CASSFRGGGYEQYF

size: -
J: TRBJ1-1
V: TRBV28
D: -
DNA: TGTGCCAGCAGTCCCTTCGGGGGGGGCGCGGCCCCGGCTTTCTTT
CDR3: CASSPFGGGAAPAFF

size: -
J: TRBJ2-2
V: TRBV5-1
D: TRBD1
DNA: TGCGCCAGCAGTTATGACAGGGAGAACACCGGGGAGCTGTTTTTT
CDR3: CASSYDRENTGELFF

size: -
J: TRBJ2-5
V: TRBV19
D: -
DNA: TGTGCCAGTAGGGCCTCCGGGACCAGCGGGACCCAGTACTTC
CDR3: CASRASGTSGTQYF

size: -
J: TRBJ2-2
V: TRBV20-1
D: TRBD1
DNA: TGCAGTGCTAGAGATGCAAGGACAGGAAACACCGGGGAGCTGTTTTTT
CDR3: CSARDARTGNTGELFF

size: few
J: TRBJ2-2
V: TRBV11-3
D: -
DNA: TGTGCCAGCAGCCCCGATTGGGTAGGGGTCGGCGGGGAGCTGTTTTTT
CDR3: CASSPDWVGVGGELFF

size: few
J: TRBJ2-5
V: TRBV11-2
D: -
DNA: TGTGCCAGCAGCTTCTGGGCCAAAGAGACCCAGTACTTC
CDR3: CASSFWAKETQYF

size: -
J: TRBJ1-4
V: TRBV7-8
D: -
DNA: TGTGCCAGCAGCTTAGCGAGGGTGGTTTTCAATGAAAAACTGTTTTTT
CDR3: CASSLARVVFNEKLFF

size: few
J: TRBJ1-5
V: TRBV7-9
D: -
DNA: TGTGCCAGCAGCTTAATGGGGGAACCCCAGCATTTT
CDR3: CASSLMGEPQHF

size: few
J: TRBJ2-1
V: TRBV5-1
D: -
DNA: TGCGCCAGCAGCTTGGTTATAGGGGCCTATGAGCAGTTCTTC
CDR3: CASSLVIGAYEQFF

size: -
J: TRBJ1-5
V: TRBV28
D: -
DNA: TGTGCCAGCAGTTTACTGGGGAAGGAACAGCCCCAGCATTTT
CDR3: CASSLLGKEQPQHF

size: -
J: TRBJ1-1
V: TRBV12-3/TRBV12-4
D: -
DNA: TGTGCCAGCAGCAATGCAGCTATGAACACTGAAGCTTTCTTT
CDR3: CASSNAAMNTEAFF

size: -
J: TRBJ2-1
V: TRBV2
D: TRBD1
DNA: TGTGCCAGCAGCGCGGGACAGGGGGCGCGGAGTGAGCAGTTCTTC
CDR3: CASSAGQGARSEQFF

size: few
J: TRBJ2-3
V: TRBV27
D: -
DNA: TGTGCCAGCAGCCCTAAAAGGGGCACAGATACGCAGTATTTT
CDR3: CASSPKRGTDTQYF

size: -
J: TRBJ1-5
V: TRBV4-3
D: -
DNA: TGCGCCAGCAGCCAAGACGAGTGGGGGAATCAGCCCCAGCATTTT
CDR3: CASSQDEWGNQPQHF

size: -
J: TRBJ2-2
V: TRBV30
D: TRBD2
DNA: TGTGCCTGGAAGGCTAGCGGGAGGGCAGGAGCCGGGGAGCTGTTTTTT
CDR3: CAWKASGRAGAGELFF

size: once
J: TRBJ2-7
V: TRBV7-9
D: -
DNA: TGTGCCAGCCGACCTAAGGAGCGGTTAGGGAACGAGCAGTACTTC
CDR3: CASRPKERLGNEQYF

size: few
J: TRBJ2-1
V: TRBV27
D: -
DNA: TGTGCCAGCAGTTTACGCGTCCCCTACAATGAGCAGTTCTTC
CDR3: CASSLRVPYNEQFF

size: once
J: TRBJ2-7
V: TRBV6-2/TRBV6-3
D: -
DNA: TGTGCCAGCAAAACTGACAATCCCTACGAGCAGTACTTC
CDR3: CASKTDNPYEQYF

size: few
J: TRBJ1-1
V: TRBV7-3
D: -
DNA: TGTGCCAGCAGCTTAACAGGCCCGAACACTGAAGCTTTCTTT
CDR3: CASSLTGPNTEAFF

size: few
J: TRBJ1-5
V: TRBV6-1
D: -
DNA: TGTGCCAGCAGTCGCGACAGGTTTTACAATCAGCCCCAGCATTTT
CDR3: CASSRDRFYNQPQHF

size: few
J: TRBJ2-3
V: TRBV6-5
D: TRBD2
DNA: TGTGCCAGCAGTTACACTGCGGGGGGGACCGAAGATACGCAGTATTTT
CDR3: CASSYTAGGTEDTQYF

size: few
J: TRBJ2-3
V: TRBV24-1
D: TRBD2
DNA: TGTGCCACCAGTGACCCTCAGGGGTCGGGAGGGCCGACAGATACGCAGTATTTT
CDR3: CATSDPQGSGGPTDTQYF

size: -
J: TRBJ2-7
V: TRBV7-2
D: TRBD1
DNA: TGTGCCAGCAGCTTAGAGCGCAGGGGGCCCTACGAGCAGTACTTC
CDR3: CASSLERRGPYEQYF

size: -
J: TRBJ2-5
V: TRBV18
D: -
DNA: TGTGCCAGCTCACGGTCCGGGCCAAACCAAGAGACCCAGTACTTC
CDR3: CASSRSGPNQETQYF

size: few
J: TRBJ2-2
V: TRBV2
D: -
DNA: TGTGCCAGCAGTAAGAGGGCAGTAGGCACCGGGGAGCTGTTTTTT
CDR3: CASSKRAVGTGELFF

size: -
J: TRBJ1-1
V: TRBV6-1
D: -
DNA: TGTGCCAGCGGCGACATTGGGGTTGGCACTGAAGCTTTCTTT
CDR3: CASGDIGVGTEAFF

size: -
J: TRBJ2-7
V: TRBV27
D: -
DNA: TGTGCCAGCAGTTTAACAGCGGGCTACGAGCAGTACTTC
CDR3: CASSLTAGYEQYF

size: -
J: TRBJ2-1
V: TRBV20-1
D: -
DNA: TGCAGTGCTAGTCGGAGGGATGAGCAGTTCTTC
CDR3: CSASRRDEQFF

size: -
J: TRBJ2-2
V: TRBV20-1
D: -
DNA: TGCAGTGCTAGAGGAGTTAACACCGGGGAGCTGTTTTTT
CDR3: CSARGVNTGELFF

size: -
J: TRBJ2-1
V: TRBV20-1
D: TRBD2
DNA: TGCAGTGCTAGATCGCGTAGCGGGGACCACTACAATGAGCAGTTCTTC
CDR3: CSARSRSGDHYNEQFF

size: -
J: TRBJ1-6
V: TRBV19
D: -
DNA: TGTGCCAGTAGCGAGGGGAACTATAATTCACCCCTCCACTTT
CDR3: CASSEGNYNSPLHF

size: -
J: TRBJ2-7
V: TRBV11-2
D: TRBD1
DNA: TGTGCCAGCAGCTACACCGGGACAGCCAGCCTCGAGCAGTACTTC
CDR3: CASSYTGTASLEQYF

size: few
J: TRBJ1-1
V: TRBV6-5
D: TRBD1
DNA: TGTGCCAGCAGTTCGACAGGGGCCCTTGCCCCAGCTTTCTTT
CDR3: CASSSTGALAPAFF

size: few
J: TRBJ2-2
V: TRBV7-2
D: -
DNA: TGTGCCAGCAGCGAACTAGGTTTCACCGGGGAGCTGTTTTTT
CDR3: CASSELGFTGELFF

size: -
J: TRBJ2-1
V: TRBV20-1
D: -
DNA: TGCAGTGCTAGCCGAAACCATGAGCAGTTCTTC
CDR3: CSASRNHEQFF

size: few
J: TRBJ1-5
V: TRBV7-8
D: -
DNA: TGTGCCAGCAGCCCGAGGGAGCCTACCGGCGGCAATCAGCCCCAGCATTTT
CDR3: CASSPREPTGGNQPQHF

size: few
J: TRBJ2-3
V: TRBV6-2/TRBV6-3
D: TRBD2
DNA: TGTGCCAGCAGATCCCTAGCGGGAGAGGAGGATACGCAGTATTTT
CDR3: CASRSLAGEEDTQYF

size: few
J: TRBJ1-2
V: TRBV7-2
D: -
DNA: TGTGCCAGCAGCCCGAGGCAAAGGATCTATGGCTACACCTTC
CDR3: CASSPRQRIYGYTF

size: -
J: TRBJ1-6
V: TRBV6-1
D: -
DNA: TGTGCCAGCAGTGTTTATCGGACAGAGGCTAATTCACCCCTCCACTTT
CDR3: CASSVYRTEANSPLHF